This record covers a single T cell receptor (beta chain). The same CDR3 can be traced to other DNA sequences in this sample. It was across several immunoSEQ plates that each subset's genomic DNA was evenly split. Libraries were prepared by immunoSEQ multiplex PCR; TCRdb keeps only in-frame clonotypes and omits some of them. The table has a few hundred thousand clones, 95% to 96% seen once. This sample stems from a study of shared clonotypes between healthy human individuals. V dropped 5 bases and J dropped 4 bases, with 9 bases sitting between them. Germline values: CDR1 MNHEY, CDR2 SVGAGI. The CDR3 contains 12 residues. Terminally differentiated effector memory CD45RA+ cells were excluded by CCR7 positive selection of CD45RO-negative cells.

The chain links TRBV6-5 to TRBJ2-7; a possible D gene is TRBD1 (6 bases). Specimen: naive CD8+ T cells sorted from blood. This TCR derives from a woman younger than 45 in good health. The CDR3 protein is CASSLQGYEQYF. The CDR3 nucleotides read TGTGCCAGCAGTCTCCAGGGGTACGAGCAGTACTTC.